The 9 T cell receptor beta chains listed next were all sequenced from one sample in a study of cytomegalovirus exposure and HLA in healthy donors. Primers: 60 Vbeta forward and 13 Jbeta reverse. Assay: immunoSEQ multiplex PCR; the TCRdb copy retains only in-frame clones and omits some. Of 110,000 to 150,000 clones in the sample, 75% were seen once. Sequencing was performed on PBMCs. Every receptor here comes from a man younger than 40 in good health and CMV-seronegative.

The chain carries TRBV19 and TRBJ1-2; the match to TRBD1 covers 10 bases. V shed 11 bases and J 2 bases; nucleotides not matched to a gene: 5. Germline V gene data show CDR1 as LNHDA and CDR2 as SQIVND (reference sequence). The CDR3 totals 13 residues. Here the CDR3 reads CALGTGENYGYTF. The DNA of the CDR3 is TGTGCCCTCGGGACAGGGGAAAACTATGGCTACACCTTC. Combining the CDR3 with reference TRBV19 and TRBJ1-2 gives the whole variable domain DGGITQSPKYLFRKEGQNVTLSCEQNLNHDAMYWYRQDPGQGLRLIYYSQIVNDFQKGDIAEGYSVSREKKESFPLTVTSAQKNPTAFYLCALGTGENYGYTFGSGTRLTVV.

The rearrangement joins TRBV2 to TRBJ2-5; 11 bases match TRBD2. The trim removed 6 bases at V and 5 bases at J, leaving 11 bases unmatched. Per the germline V gene, CDR1 is SNHLY and CDR2 is FYNNEI. CDR3 size: 16 residues. The DNA for the CDR3 is TGTGCCAGCAGGCTCGATAGCGGGAGGGCCCGGGAGACCCAGTACTTC. Translation gives CASRLDSGRARETQYF.

This chain joins TRBV5-1 and TRBJ1-2; D ambiguous. Trimming took off 7 bases at V and 3 bases at J, with 19 bases between the two ends. Germline V gene lookup returns CDR1 SGHRS and CDR2 YFSETQ. This CDR3 has 15 residues. The CDR3 DNA reads TGCGCCAGCCGACTTGATATAGGAGGGCACTATGGCTACACCTTC. It translates to CASRLDIGGHYGYTF.

The V and J genes are TRBV7-9 and TRBJ2-2; D is possibly TRBD2 (5 bases). Germline V gene data show CDR1 as SEHNR and CDR2 as FQNEAQ (reference sequence). CDR3 length: 15 residues. With 7 bases removed from V and 5 bases from J, the gap between germline ends came to 17 bases. DNA of the CDR3: TGTGCCAGCACCCCAAACGGGGTCGAGACCGGGGAGCTGTTTTTT. Translation: CASTPNGVETGELFF.

The chain joins TRBV5-6 to TRBJ1-4; TRBD1 might be the D (5 bases). Trimming left V 0 bases short and J 8 bases short, with 14 bases between. The CDR3 is made up of 15 amino acids. Germline CDR1 reads SGHDT; CDR2 reads YYEEEE. The CDR3 here is CASSLEAGIGEKLFF. CDR3 DNA: TGTGCCAGCAGCTTGGAGGCAGGGATTGGGGAAAAACTGTTTTTT.

This chain links TRBV27 with TRBJ2-6; a possible D gene is TRBD2 (6 bases). V was clipped by 8 bases and J by 3 bases, with 17 bases between them. This CDR3 is built from 16 residues. The germline gives CDR1 MNHEY, CDR2 SMNVEV (reference sequence). In DNA form, the CDR3 reads TGTGCCAGCCGACCCTTGGGGGGAGGTGGGGCCAACGTCCTGACTTTC. Translated, it gives CASRPLGGGGANVLTF.

This clone was seen once. V gene TRBV7-9 combines with J gene TRBJ1-1; the match to TRBD1 covers 7 bases. Germline V gene sequence: CDR1 SEHNR, CDR2 FQNEAQ (reference sequence). J gave up 1 base and V 6 bases, and 11 bases lay outside the gene matches. This CDR3 spans 16 amino acids. CDR3 sequence (DNA): TGTGCCAGCAGTCCGACAGGGTTCCCCCGGAACACTGAAGCTTTCTTT. It translates to CASSPTGFPRNTEAFF.

This chain's CDR3 is CASRPSGTGYNEQFF. DNA of the CDR3: TGTGCCAGCAGACCCTCCGGGACAGGCTACAATGAGCAGTTCTTC. V gene TRBV11-2 combines with J gene TRBJ2-1, with 8 bases fitting TRBD1. The CDR3 spans 15 residues. The junction had 7 bases not matched to a gene; V was cut back by 6 bases and J by 3 bases. Looked up from germline, CDR1 is SGHAT and CDR2 is FQNNGV.

This clone appeared a few times. The V call is TRBV27, the J call TRBJ2-1; a weak D match, TRBD2 (7 bases). Germline V lookup: CDR1 MNHEY, CDR2 SMNVEV (reference sequence). V lost 6 bases to trimming and J lost 5 bases, with 26 bases between them. This CDR3 is built from 18 residues. CDR3: CASSLGARGGGWNNEQFF. The CDR3 DNA reads TGTGCCAGCAGCCTTGGAGCGCGGGGAGGGGGGTGGAACAATGAGCAGTTCTTC.